The clone carrying this T cell receptor (beta chain) turned up a few times. Its antigen is undetermined. The diagnostic basis comprised clinical symptoms, serum thyroxine and TRAb, thyroid ultrasound and orbital computed tomography. The sample originates from a study of T cells in Graves' hyperthyroidism and ophthalmopathy. Overall study findings and caveats: Blood also showed most of the thyroid clonotypes that were expanded above 0.001.

Germline values: CDR1 MNHNS, CDR2 SASEGT. V was cut by 6 bases and J by 1 base, with 11 bases left in between. CDR3 size: 14 residues. The investigators amplified TCR beta CDR3 regions from RNA transcripts. The HTBI primer set served for first-round RT-PCR of the TCR CDR3. In TCRdb, the multiplex PCR reads were re-called with MiXCR into one record per CDR3 protein. The sample records a few hundred thousand distinct CDR3 sequences, less than 20% being singletons. The rearrangement links TRBV6-1 to TRBJ2-3, with a weak D call TRBD2 (6 bases). Sequences were obtained from blood. This receptor was identified in a woman aged 18-29 years with Graves' hyperthyroidism. CDR3 region: CASRRRGGTDTQYF. The CDR3 DNA reads TGTGCCAGCAGGCGGAGGGGCGGCACAGATACGCAGTATTTT.